The rows below give T cell receptor beta chains drawn from one sample of a study of T-cell reconstitution after alpha-beta-depleted transplantation in children. TCRdb independently ran MiXCR on the PCR reads; one entry per CDR3 protein. Of 90,000 to 130,000 distinct CDR3 sequences in the sample, over 9% were seen once. The specimen comprised PBMCs from the stem cell graft donor, sampled from the stem cell graft. The origin of the receptors is a human donor who donated a stem cell graft to a child with acute lymphoblastic leukemia. Both conserved end residues are trimmed from each CDR3. D genes are given only for firm matches.

j_gene: TRBJ2-7
d_gene: TRBD2
v_gene: TRBV6-1
CDR3aa: ASSELAGAVYDSSYEQY

j_gene: TRBJ1-6
d_gene: NA
v_gene: TRBV18
CDR3aa: ASSPWGSSYNSPLH

j_gene: TRBJ2-7
d_gene: TRBD1
v_gene: TRBV7-9
CDR3aa: ASSNRDRGSYEQY

j_gene: TRBJ2-1
d_gene: NA
v_gene: TRBV6-1
CDR3aa: ASSRPVAYSSYNEQF

j_gene: TRBJ2-6
d_gene: NA
v_gene: TRBV5-4
CDR3aa: ASSLRREEAGANVLT

j_gene: TRBJ2-1
d_gene: TRBD2
v_gene: TRBV5-5
CDR3aa: ASSPLAGGRDEQF

j_gene: TRBJ2-1
d_gene: TRBD2
v_gene: TRBV12-3/TRBV12-4
CDR3aa: ASSPGLAEF

j_gene: TRBJ1-1
d_gene: NA
v_gene: TRBV12-3/TRBV12-4
CDR3aa: ASRQQLNTEAF

j_gene: TRBJ1-5
d_gene: NA
v_gene: TRBV20-1
CDR3aa: SWQGGNQPQH

j_gene: TRBJ2-1
d_gene: NA
v_gene: TRBV6-2/TRBV6-3
CDR3aa: ASTPYEQDYNEQF

j_gene: TRBJ2-3
d_gene: NA
v_gene: TRBV12-3/TRBV12-4
CDR3aa: ASGLFSSGADTQY

j_gene: TRBJ2-1
d_gene: TRBD1
v_gene: TRBV7-3
CDR3aa: ASSLILGQGYEQF

j_gene: TRBJ2-4
d_gene: TRBD1
v_gene: TRBV27
CDR3aa: ASRTSDRGYIQY

j_gene: TRBJ2-5
d_gene: NA
v_gene: TRBV28
CDR3aa: ASSLMDGQETQY

j_gene: TRBJ1-2
d_gene: NA
v_gene: TRBV4-3
CDR3aa: ASSQELRVDLGQGKQGYT